One sample yielded the 23 T cell receptor beta chains listed below, sequenced in a study of blood T cell repertoires in COVID-19. TCRdb's copy holds only in-frame clones and misses some; the assay was immunoSEQ multiplex PCR. The profile covers about half a million clones, with approximately 86% appearing a single time and approximately 8.3% taken by the ten largest. The sequenced sample consisted of PBMCs or T cells enriched from blood (not recorded which). These TCRs come from a woman between 55 and 75 years old who had recovered from COVID-19.

The chain has TRBV6-5 and TRBJ1-1; 7 bases are a match to TRBD1. Looked up from germline, CDR1 is MNHEY and CDR2 is SVGAGI. The CDR3 sequence is 14 residues long. After removal of 6 bases from V and 4 bases from J, the junction contained 8 bases not matched to a gene. CDR3 DNA sequence: TGTGCCAGCAGCATACAGGGGCTTAGCACTGAAGCTTTCTTT. Its protein is CASSIQGLSTEAFF.

The V and J genes are TRBV16 and TRBJ1-2; no clear D gene. CDR3 size: 14 residues. V was trimmed by 1 base and J by 6 bases, leaving 12 bases between them. The germline V gene has CDR1 KGHSY and CDR2 FQNENV. CDR3 nucleotide sequence: TGTGCCAGCAGCCAATTCTCCGGGTATGATGGCTACACCTTC. Protein sequence: CASSQFSGYDGYTF.

The chain is built from TRBV28 and TRBJ1-2; tentative D call: TRBD1 (5 bases). V lost 2 bases and J 3 bases, leaving 10 bases between the germline ends. This CDR3 has 14 residues. Per germline, CDR1 MDHEN and CDR2 SYDVKM. CDR3 DNA: TGTGCCAGCAGTTTAGAACGGGGGGACTATGGCTACACCTTC. Translation gives CASSLERGDYGYTF.

This clone was seen only a few times. The rearrangement joins TRBV12-5 to TRBJ1-5; a possible D gene is TRBD1 (5 bases). Trimming stripped 3 bases from V and 11 bases from J, with 17 bases between. The germline V gene encodes CDR1 LGHNT and CDR2 FRNRAP. This CDR3 region has 14 residues. The CDR3 reads CASGFGQGPEAQHF. The CDR3, as DNA: TGTGCTAGTGGTTTTGGGCAGGGCCCCGAGGCCCAGCATTTT.

The chain is built from TRBV27 and TRBJ1-5; D ambiguous. This CDR3 contains 14 residues. V lost 6 bases to trimming and J lost 2 bases, with 11 bases between them. Germline assignment: CDR1 MNHEY and CDR2 SMNVEV (reference sequence). The CDR3 loop is CASRPTGGNQPQHF. CDR3 nucleotides: TGTGCCAGCAGGCCGACCGGGGGCAATCAGCCCCAGCATTTT.

V usage is TRBV3-1 (or the pseudogene TRBV3-2) and J usage is TRBJ1-5; the match to TRBD1 covers 7 bases. The CDR3 contains 13 residues. After removal of 6 bases from V and 10 bases from J, the junction contained 9 bases not matched to a gene. Germline V gene lookup returns CDR1 LGHDT and CDR2 YNNKEL (reference sequence). The CDR3 spells CASSSGQVRPQHF. CDR3 nucleotide sequence: TGTGCCAGCAGTTCCGGACAGGTCCGACCCCAGCATTTT.

J is TRBJ2-5 and V is TRBV6-5; D perhaps matches TRBD1 (6 bases). V lost 6 bases and J 5 bases, leaving 13 bases between the germline ends. CDR1 is MNHEY and CDR2 is SVGAGI in the germline V gene. The CDR3 spans 13 residues. CDR3 in amino acids: CASRLQGDETQYF. The CDR3 bases are TGTGCCAGCAGATTACAGGGTGATGAGACCCAGTACTTC.

The rearrangement links TRBV30 to TRBJ2-3; D not certain. Germline CDR1 and CDR2: GTSNPN and SVGIG (reference sequence). CDR3 length: 12 residues. V was clipped by 6 bases and J by 2 bases, with 9 bases between them. The CDR3 nucleotides read TGTGCCTGTTCAGATCTCACAGATACGCAGTATTTT. As protein: CACSDLTDTQYF. Full variable domain (remainder filled in from reference TRBV30 and TRBJ2-3): SQTIHQWPATLVQPVGSPLSLECTVEGTSNPNLYWYRQAAGRGLQLLFYSVGIGQISSEVPQNLSASRPQDRQFILSSKKLLLSDSGFYLCACSDLTDTQYFGPGTRLTVL.

The chain has TRBV14 and TRBJ1-2, with unresolved D. The ends were cut back, 3 bases at V and 7 bases at J, with 3 bases in the middle. CDR3 size: 10 residues. In germline, CDR1 is SGHDN, CDR2 FVKESK. CDR3 amino acids: CASSHCGYTF. The CDR3 DNA reads as TGTGCCAGCAGCCACTGTGGCTACACCTTC.

The chain recombines TRBV5-5 with TRBJ2-7, with D unclear. The germline V and J ends were trimmed by 0 bases and 1 base, with 5 bases remaining between them. Germline CDR1 SGHKS, CDR2 YYEKEE (reference sequence). There are 13 residues in the CDR3. CDR3: CASSLVVSYEQYF. The CDR3 DNA follows: TGTGCCAGCAGCTTGGTAGTTTCCTACGAGCAGTACTTC.

J is TRBJ2-3 and V is TRBV12-2; the DNA was not used to check the table's D call, TRBD2. TRBV12-2 is given as a pseudogene. CDR3 length equals 16 residues. As DNA, the CDR3 is TGTGCAAGTCGCTTAATTTTGAGGGTAAGCACAGATACGCAGTATTTT. Encoded protein: CASRLILRVSTDTQYF.

This chain's CDR3 is CASSQDGRTVGQGGNTIYF. The CDR3 region has the DNA TGTGCCAGCAGCCAAGATGGGCGGACCGTTGGGCAGGGAGGAAACACCATATATTTT. The chain couples TRBV3-1 (or the pseudogene TRBV3-2) to TRBJ1-3; D is possibly TRBD1 (5 bases). Trimming took off 0 bases at V and 4 bases at J, with 22 bases between the two ends. Germline values: CDR1 LGHDT, CDR2 YNNKEL (reference sequence). CDR3 size: 19 residues.

This clone turned up a few times. This chain joins TRBV29-1 and TRBJ2-5; weak D call: TRBD1 (5 bases). From germline, CDR1 is SQVTM and CDR2 ANQGSEA. V was pared by 6 bases and J by 2 bases, with 10 bases between. This CDR3 is built from 12 residues. The CDR3 loop is CSVRVLQETQYF. Here the CDR3 DNA reads TGCAGCGTCAGGGTACTACAAGAGACCCAGTACTTC. Based on the CDR3 plus reference TRBV29-1 and TRBJ2-5, the full variable domain is SAVISQKPSRDICQRGTSLTIQCQVDSQVTMMFWYRQQPGQSLTLIATANQGSEATYESGFVIDKFPISRPNLTFSTLTVSNMSPEDSSIYLCSVRVLQETQYFGPGTRLLVL.

The genes are TRBV29-1 and TRBJ2-7; 9 nucleotides agree with TRBD1. This CDR3 spans 13 amino acids. V was pared by 5 bases and J by 5 bases, with 7 bases of the junction left unmatched. Germline assignment: CDR1 SQVTM and CDR2 ANQGSEA. The CDR3 is CSVCGQGIDEQYF. The DNA of the CDR3 is TGCAGCGTTTGTGGACAGGGGATCGACGAGCAGTACTTC.

V gene TRBV24-1 combines with J gene TRBJ2-3, with TRBD1 matching 10 bases. The germline gives CDR1 KGHDR, CDR2 SFDVKD. This CDR3 contains 13 residues. V dropped 9 bases and J dropped 5; count of bases not matched to a gene: 4. The CDR3 nucleotides read TGTGCCACCCGGGACAGGGGTTTAGATACGCAGTATTTT. It specifies CATRDRGLDTQYF.

The rearrangement joins TRBV4-2 to TRBJ2-2; 11 positions agree with TRBD2. Germline CDR1 and CDR2: LGHNA and YNFKEQ. Losses at the gene ends were 0 bases for V and 0 bases for J; bases not matched to a gene: 9. The CDR3 runs 20 residues. Here the CDR3 reads CASSQDGLAGGISNTGELFF. In DNA form, the CDR3 reads TGTGCCAGCAGCCAAGATGGTCTAGCGGGGGGCATATCGAACACCGGGGAGCTGTTTTTT.

In this sample, this clone turned up once. The chain links TRBV29-1 to TRBJ1-2; D unclear. The ends were cut back, 0 bases at V and 5 bases at J, with 4 bases in the middle. The CDR3 runs 11 residues. CDR1 is SQVTM and CDR2 is ANQGSEA in the germline V gene. Here the CDR3 DNA reads TGCAGCGTTGAAGACACATATGGCTACACCTTC. Translated, it gives CSVEDTYGYTF. Complete variable domain (other parts from reference TRBV29-1 and TRBJ1-2): SAVISQKPSRDICQRGTSLTIQCQVDSQVTMMFWYRQQPGQSLTLIATANQGSEATYESGFVIDKFPISRPNLTFSTLTVSNMSPEDSSIYLCSVEDTYGYTFGSGTRLTVV.

The chain uses TRBV3-1 (or the pseudogene TRBV3-2) and TRBJ2-7, with a tentative D call TRBD2 (7 bases). V lost 1 base to trimming and J lost 9 bases, with 13 bases between them. The CDR3 contains 13 residues. The germline V gene encodes CDR1 LGHDT and CDR2 YNNKEL (reference sequence). The CDR3 DNA follows: TGTGCCAGCAGCCAAGGCGGGGGCCTTAGGCAGTACGTC. It specifies CASSQGGGLRQYV.

The chain recombines TRBV6-1 with TRBJ1-5; TRBD1 aligns across 7 bases. Germline trimming cut 2 bases from V and 0 bases from J; bases unmatched to any gene: 4. CDR1 MNHNS and CDR2 SASEGT come from the germline V gene. CDR3 size: 16 residues. This chain's CDR3 is CASSEFGTDSNQPQHF. CDR3 sequence (DNA): TGTGCCAGCAGTGAATTTGGGACAGATAGCAATCAGCCCCAGCATTTT.

The chain links TRBV24-1 to TRBJ2-3; TRBD1 agrees at 9 bases. V shed 3 bases and J 7 bases; nucleotides not matched to a gene: 16. From germline, CDR1 is KGHDR and CDR2 SFDVKD. The CDR3 extends over 18 amino acids. This chain's CDR3 is CATSDPRTGDTPVHTQYF. CDR3 DNA sequence: TGTGCCACCAGTGATCCCCGGACAGGGGACACCCCAGTGCATACGCAGTATTTT.

V and J are TRBV28 and TRBJ1-1; 7 bases are a match to TRBD1. With V trimmed by 5 bases and J by 11 bases, 5 bases remained unmatched. Germline CDR1 is MDHEN and CDR2 is SYDVKM. The CDR3 is 11 amino acids. This chain's CDR3 is CASSNDRVAFF. CDR3 nucleotide sequence: TGTGCCAGCAGTAACGACAGGGTCGCTTTCTTT.

The table lists this clone with a count of one. The chain carries TRBV10-3 and TRBJ2-3; TRBD2 agrees at 7 bases. The CDR3 has 17 residues. The germline gives CDR1 ENHRY, CDR2 SYGVKD. The ends lost 4 bases at V and 1 base at J; junction bases unmatched: 11. CDR3 in amino acids: CAISAPLGGPRTDTQYF. The CDR3, as DNA: TGTGCCATCAGTGCCCCGTTGGGAGGGCCCCGCACAGATACGCAGTATTTT.

The rearrangement uses TRBV6-5 and TRBJ2-1, with D possibly TRBD2 on 6 matching bases. The CDR3 is 14 residues long. Trimming removed 5 bases at V and 3 bases at J, with 11 bases between. Looked up from germline, CDR1 is MNHEY and CDR2 is SVGAGI. The CDR3 loop reads CASSRRGYYNEQFF. In nucleotides, the CDR3 is TGTGCCAGCAGTAGGCGGGGCTACTACAATGAGCAGTTCTTC.